These 2 T cell receptor beta chains came from one sample sequenced in a study of cytomegalovirus exposure and HLA in healthy donors. It was with 60 Vbeta and 13 Jbeta primers that the PCR ran. Method: immunoSEQ multiplex PCR; TCRdb's copy keeps in-frame clones and lacks some. The sample holds about 160,000 clones, around 77% seen once. Sample: PBMCs. These receptors came from a man aged 25-45 years in good health and CMV-seropositive.

The chain employs TRBV5-1 and TRBJ2-3, with 9 bases that match TRBD2. V lost 2 bases and J lost 6; bases outside the gene matches: 4. Germline-derived CDR1 and CDR2 are SGHRS and YFSETQ. The CDR3 runs 14 residues. The DNA for the CDR3 is TGCGCCAGCAGCTTTAGCGGGGGCCGGGATACGCAGTATTTT. This gives the protein CASSFSGGRDTQYF.

This chain joins TRBV4-2 and TRBJ2-3, with 9 bases aligning to TRBD2. Germline CDR1 and CDR2: LGHNA and YNFKEQ. CDR3 size: 18 residues. V lost 1 base and J lost 3; bases outside the gene matches: 11. In nucleotides, the CDR3 is TGTGCCAGCAGCCAAGCCCCCGCGGGGGGGCTCCGAACAGATACGCAGTATTTT. Residues: CASSQAPAGGLRTDTQYF.